This TCR beta chain came from a study of T cells in Graves' hyperthyroidism and ophthalmopathy. General study findings and limits: Blood shared most expanded thyroid clonotypes above 0.001.

This clonotype was observed at least ten times. Its antigen is as yet unknown. V shed 10 bases and J 2 bases; nucleotides not matched to a gene: 4. The CDR3 has 12 amino acids. Germline assignment: CDR1 MNHNS and CDR2 SASEGT. The investigators amplified TCR beta CDR3 regions from RNA transcripts. The TCR CDR3 was amplified in a first-round RT-PCR using the HTBI primer set. Using its own MiXCR run on the multiplex PCR reads, TCRdb lists one record per CDR3 protein. The table shows roughly 110,000 distinct CDR3 sequences, with about a sixth occurring only once. The sample consisted of blood. V gene TRBV6-1 combines with J gene TRBJ2-5, with 7 nucleotides matching TRBD2. The TCR was taken from a woman aged 45-65 years with Graves' hyperthyroidism. The CDR3 loop reads CATKAGQETQYF. CDR3 sequence (DNA): TGTGCCACCAAAGCGGGACAAGAGACCCAGTACTTC.